This T cell receptor beta chain was sequenced during a study of shared clonotypes between healthy human individuals. V was trimmed by 1 base and J by 0 bases, leaving 8 bases between them. There are 14 residues in the CDR3. The germline V gene has CDR1 SQVTM and CDR2 ANQGSEA. Around 30,000 T cell genomes (approximately 300 ng DNA) went into each PBMC replicate. The data were produced by immunoSEQ multiplex PCR, yet TCRdb's version contains in-frame clones alone and is incomplete. The data show roughly 510,000 clones, around 79% seen once. Only Caucasian adults living in Nashville, Tennessee served as donors.

The rearrangement joins TRBV29-1 to TRBJ2-3, with no clear D. This receptor was taken from a woman aged 40 to 50 in good health. Some clones in this sample may be carry-over from other donors' samples. The sequencing input was PBMCs. This CDR3 is CSVEAGLSTDTQYF. The CDR3 DNA follows: TGCAGCGTTGAAGCGGGTCTTAGCACAGATACGCAGTATTTT.